The source of this T cell receptor (beta chain) is a study of CD8 T cells in ankylosing spondylitis. Study-wide results and limits: Researchers report that disease-linked clones proved CD8+ and relatively rare in peripheral blood.

TCRdb re-analysed the 5' RACE reads in MiXCR, keeping a single row per CDR3 protein. This repertoire shows roughly 250,000 distinct CDR3 sequences, 8% to 11% found once; its top ten account for roughly 2.5%. Ten or more counts support this clonotype. Its antigen is undetermined. Germline V gene data show CDR1 as SGHDT and CDR2 as YYEEEE. Trimming removed 10 bases from V and 7 bases from J, with 21 bases in between. The CDR3 has 14 amino acids. The receptor was derived from a male donor with ankylosing spondylitis or in good health (not recorded which). Sequencing was performed on blood, either unsorted or a sorted T cell fraction (not recorded which). The chain links TRBV5-6 to TRBJ2-1, with D possibly called TRBD1 or TRBD2 (5 bases each). CDR3 coding DNA: TGTGCCGGACGTAGGGACCCAACGGGAAATGAGCAGTTCTTC. Translation gives CAGRRDPTGNEQFF.